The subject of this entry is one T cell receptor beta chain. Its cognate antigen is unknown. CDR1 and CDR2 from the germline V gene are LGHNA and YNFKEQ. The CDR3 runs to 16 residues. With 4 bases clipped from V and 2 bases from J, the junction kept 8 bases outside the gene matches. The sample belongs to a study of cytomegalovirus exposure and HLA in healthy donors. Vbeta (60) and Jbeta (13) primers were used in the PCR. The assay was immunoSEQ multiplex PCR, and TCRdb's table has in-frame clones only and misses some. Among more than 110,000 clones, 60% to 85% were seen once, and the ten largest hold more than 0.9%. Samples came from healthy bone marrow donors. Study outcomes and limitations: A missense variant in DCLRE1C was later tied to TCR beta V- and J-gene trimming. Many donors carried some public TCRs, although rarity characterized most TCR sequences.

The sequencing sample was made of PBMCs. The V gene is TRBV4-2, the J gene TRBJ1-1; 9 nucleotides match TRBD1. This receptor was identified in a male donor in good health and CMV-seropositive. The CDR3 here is CASSPDRGEVNTEAFF. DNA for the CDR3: TGTGCCAGCAGCCCGGACAGGGGTGAAGTTAACACTGAAGCTTTCTTT.